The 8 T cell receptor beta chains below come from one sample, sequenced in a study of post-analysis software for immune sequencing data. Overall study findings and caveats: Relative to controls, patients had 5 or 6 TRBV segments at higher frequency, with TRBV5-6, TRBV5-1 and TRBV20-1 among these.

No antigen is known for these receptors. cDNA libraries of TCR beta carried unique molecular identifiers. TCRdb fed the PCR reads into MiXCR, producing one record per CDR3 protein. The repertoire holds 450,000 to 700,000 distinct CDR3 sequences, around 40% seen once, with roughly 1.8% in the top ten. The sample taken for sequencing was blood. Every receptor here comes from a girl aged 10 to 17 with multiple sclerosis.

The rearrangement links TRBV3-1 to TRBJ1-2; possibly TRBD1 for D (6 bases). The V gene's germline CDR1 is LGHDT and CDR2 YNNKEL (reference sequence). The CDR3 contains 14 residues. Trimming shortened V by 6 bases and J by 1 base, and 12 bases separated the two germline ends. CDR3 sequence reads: CASRPTGLNYGYTF. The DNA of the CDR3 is TGTGCCAGCAGACCGACAGGACTTAACTATGGCTACACCTTC.

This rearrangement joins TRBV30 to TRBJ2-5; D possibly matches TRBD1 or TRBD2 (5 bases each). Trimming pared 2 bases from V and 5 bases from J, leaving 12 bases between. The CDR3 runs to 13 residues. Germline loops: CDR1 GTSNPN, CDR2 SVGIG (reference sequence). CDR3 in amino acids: CAWSLGTGETQYF. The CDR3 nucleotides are TGTGCCTGGAGTCTTGGGACGGGGGAGACCCAGTACTTC.

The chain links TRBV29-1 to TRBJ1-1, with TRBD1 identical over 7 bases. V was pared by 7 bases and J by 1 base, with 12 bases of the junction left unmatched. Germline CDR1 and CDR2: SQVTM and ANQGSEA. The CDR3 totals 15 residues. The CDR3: CSGRTGLSWNTEAFF. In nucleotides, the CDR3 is TGCAGCGGTCGGACAGGATTGTCCTGGAACACTGAAGCTTTCTTT.

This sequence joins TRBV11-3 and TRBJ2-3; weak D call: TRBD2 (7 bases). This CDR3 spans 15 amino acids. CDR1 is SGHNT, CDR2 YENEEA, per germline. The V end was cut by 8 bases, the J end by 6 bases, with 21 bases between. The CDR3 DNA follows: TGTGCCAGCGCCACTGGGGGCGGGAGAAGCGATACGCAGTATTTT. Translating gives CASATGGGRSDTQYF.

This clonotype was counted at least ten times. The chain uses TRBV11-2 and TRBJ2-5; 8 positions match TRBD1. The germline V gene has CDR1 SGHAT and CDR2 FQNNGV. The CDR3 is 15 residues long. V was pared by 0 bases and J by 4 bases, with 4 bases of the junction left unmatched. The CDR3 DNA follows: TGTGCCAGCAGCTTAGAGGCAGGGGGCGGAGAGACCCAGTACTTC. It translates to CASSLEAGGGETQYF.

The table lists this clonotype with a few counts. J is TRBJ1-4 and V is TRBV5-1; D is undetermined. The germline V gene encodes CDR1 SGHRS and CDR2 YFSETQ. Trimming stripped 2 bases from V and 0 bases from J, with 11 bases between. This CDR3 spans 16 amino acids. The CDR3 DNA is TGCGCCAGCAGCTTAGGCGGGCATGCAACTAATGAAAAACTGTTTTTT. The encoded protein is CASSLGGHATNEKLFF.

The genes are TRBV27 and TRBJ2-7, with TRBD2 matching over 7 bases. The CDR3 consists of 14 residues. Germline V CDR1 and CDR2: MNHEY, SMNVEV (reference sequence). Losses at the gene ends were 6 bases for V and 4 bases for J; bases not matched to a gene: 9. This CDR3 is CASRVKGRGYEQYF. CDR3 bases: TGTGCCAGCAGGGTCAAAGGGCGGGGGTACGAGCAGTACTTC.

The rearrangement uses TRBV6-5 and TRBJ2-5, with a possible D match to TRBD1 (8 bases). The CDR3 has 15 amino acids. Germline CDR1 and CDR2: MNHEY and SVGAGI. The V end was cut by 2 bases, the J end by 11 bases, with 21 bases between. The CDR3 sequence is CASSYTSGGAGEQYF. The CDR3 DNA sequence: TGTGCCAGCAGTTACACATCAGGGGGCGCGGGGGAGCAGTACTTC.